A selection of T cell receptor beta chains follows, all from one sample in a study of blood T cell repertoires in COVID-19. Assay used: immunoSEQ multiplex PCR; TCRdb lists only in-frame clones, some missing. Altogether around 100,000 clones are present, about four fifths being singletons, with the ten largest covering 9.5% to 10%. The material sequenced was peripheral blood. The receptors originated from a man aged 40-50 years with active or convalescent COVID-19. Each CDR3 is given with its conserved first and last residue. A D gene is named only where the DNA matches it firmly. Size values are once, few and many counts, or a class for expanded clones, and some rows have none.

abundance	v_gene	d_gene	j_gene	CDR3aa	CDR3nt
NA	TRBV6-5	NA	TRBJ2-2	CASRTNGGGAGELFF	TGTGCCAGCCGAACAAATGGAGGAGGGGCCGGGGAGCTGTTTTTT
NA	TRBV29-1	TRBD1	TRBJ2-7	CSVGGTGKREQYF	TGCAGCGTGGGGGGGACAGGGAAGAGAGAGCAGTACTTC
NA	TRBV19	NA	TRBJ2-2	CASMGGTNTGELFF	TGTGCCAGTATGGGGGGTACGAACACCGGGGAGCTGTTTTTT
NA	TRBV19	NA	TRBJ2-3	CASRIGQTSTDTQYF	TGTGCCAGTAGGATCGGACAGACTAGCACAGATACGCAGTATTTT
NA	TRBV5-6	TRBD1	TRBJ2-7	CASSLRQGFEYF	TGTGCCAGCAGCTTACGACAGGGGTTCGAGTACTTC
NA	TRBV6-5	NA	TRBJ2-1	CASSYSSRPTLNEQFF	TGTGCCAGCAGTTACTCGTCTAGGCCCACCCTGAATGAGCAGTTCTTC
NA	TRBV11-2	TRBD1	TRBJ1-2	CASSSWARTGEDGYTF	TGTGCCAGCAGCTCTTGGGCCCGGACAGGGGAAGATGGCTACACCTTC
NA	TRBV4-1	NA	TRBJ2-2	CASSQDYMRANTGELFF	TGCGCCAGCAGCCAAGATTATATGAGGGCAAACACCGGGGAGCTGTTTTTT
NA	TRBV7-2	NA	TRBJ2-5	CASSLSRLKETQYF	TGTGCCAGCAGCTTATCGAGGCTTAAAGAGACCCAGTACTTC
NA	TRBV6-5	NA	TRBJ2-1	CASSNTGLTYNEQFF	TGTGCCAGCAGCAACACAGGCCTGACCTACAATGAGCAGTTCTTC
NA	TRBV7-7	TRBD1	TRBJ2-2	CASSPDRGFTGELFF	TGTGCTAGCAGCCCGGACAGGGGATTCACCGGGGAGCTGTTTTTT
once	TRBV5-4	TRBD2	TRBJ2-5	CASSLAFSGGGETQYF	TGTGCCAGCAGCTTGGCCTTTAGCGGGGGGGGAGAGACCCAGTACTTC
once	TRBV27	NA	TRBJ2-7	CATTGPNRHLYEQYF	TGTGCCACCACAGGGCCCAACAGGCACCTCTACGAGCAGTACTTC
NA	TRBV7-2	NA	TRBJ1-1	CASSFGRDTEAFF	TGTGCCAGCAGCTTTGGCCGGGACACTGAAGCTTTCTTT
NA	TRBV2	TRBD1	TRBJ1-5	CASRSTARDRGGSNQPQHF	TGTGCCAGCAGGAGTACCGCCCGGGACAGGGGAGGGAGCAATCAGCCCCAGCATTTT
NA	TRBV25-1	NA	TRBJ2-1	CASSVGRAPYNEQFF	TGTGCCAGCAGTGTGGGCAGGGCCCCCTACAATGAGCAGTTCTTC
NA	TRBV11-2	TRBD1	TRBJ1-2	CASSFTGDYGYTF	TGTGCCAGCAGCTTTACAGGGGACTATGGCTACACCTTC
NA	TRBV7-9	TRBD2	TRBJ2-3	CAPSILLAANTDTQYF	TGTGCCCCCTCTATCCTCCTAGCGGCTAACACAGATACGCAGTATTTT
few	TRBV6-5	NA	TRBJ2-7	CAFGGYEQYF	TGTGCCTTCGGGGGCTACGAGCAGTACTTC
NA	TRBV11-3	TRBD1	TRBJ1-3	CASSSRGTGGNTIYF	TGTGCCAGCAGCTCACGTGGGACAGGGGGAAACACCATATATTTT
NA	TRBV5-4	TRBD2	TRBJ2-7	CASRLAGGIEQYF	TGTGCCAGCCGTTTAGCGGGTGGAATAGAGCAGTACTTC
NA	TRBV7-2	NA	TRBJ2-5	CASSFLAGVGETQYF	TGTGCCAGCAGCTTTTTGGCAGGGGTCGGGGAGACCCAGTACTTC
NA	TRBV4-1	NA	TRBJ2-3	CASSRQTGFLDTQYF	TGCGCCAGCAGCCGACAAACAGGGTTTTTAGATACGCAGTATTTT
NA	TRBV10-3	NA	TRBJ2-3	CAISGTADTQYF	TGTGCCATCAGTGGTACCGCGGATACGCAGTATTTT
NA	TRBV16	NA	TRBJ1-2	CASSQLRGAEGYTF	TGTGCCAGCAGCCAATTGCGGGGCGCGGAAGGCTACACCTTC
NA	TRBV3-1/TRBV3-2	NA	TRBJ1-5	CASSQGGRQGNQPQHF	TGTGCCAGCAGCCAAGGTGGCCGGCAGGGAAATCAGCCCCAGCATTTT
NA	TRBV4-2	NA	TRBJ1-6	CASSQDRQGLNSPLHF	TGTGCCAGCAGCCAAGATCGGCAGGGGTTGAATTCACCCCTCCACTTT
NA	TRBV19	NA	TRBJ2-4	CASRARGGIDIQYF	TGTGCCAGCAGAGCCCGGGGAGGTATAGACATTCAGTACTTC
NA	TRBV12-5	NA	TRBJ2-3	CASGTGTKLSTDTQYF	TGTGCTAGTGGCACAGGGACGAAGCTTAGCACAGATACGCAGTATTTT
NA	TRBV7-3	NA	TRBJ1-6	CASSFSYNSPLHF	TGTGCCAGCAGCTTCTCTTATAATTCACCCCTCCACTTT
NA	TRBV2	NA	TRBJ2-5	CASTQGFDNQETQYF	TGTGCCAGCACCCAGGGTTTTGATAACCAAGAGACCCAGTACTTC
once	TRBV30	TRBD1	TRBJ1-1	CAWSQGAMNTEAFF	TGTGCCTGGAGTCAGGGGGCGATGAACACTGAAGCTTTCTTT
NA	TRBV5-1	TRBD2	TRBJ2-5	CASSLGTSGGRYQETQYF	TGCGCCAGCAGCTTGGGGACTAGCGGGGGCCGGTACCAAGAGACCCAGTACTTC
NA	TRBV7-6	NA	TRBJ1-2	CASSSQAGGDGYTF	TGTGCCAGCAGCTCTCAGGCGGGGGGCGATGGCTACACCTTC
NA	TRBV3-1/TRBV3-2	TRBD2	TRBJ2-3	CASWGGGATDTQYF	TGTGCCAGCTGGGGCGGGGGGGCCACAGATACGCAGTATTTT
NA	TRBV11-1	TRBD1	TRBJ2-7	CASSLGDRVDEQYF	TGTGCCAGCAGCTTGGGGGACAGGGTAGACGAGCAGTACTTC
NA	TRBV5-1	NA	TRBJ1-1	CASSSAAGPVNTEAFF	TGCGCCAGCAGCTCGGCCGCTGGGCCGGTGAACACTGAAGCTTTCTTT
NA	TRBV7-2	NA	TRBJ1-6	CASSLVFGSNSPLHF	TGTGCCAGCAGCTTAGTTTTCGGTTCCAATTCACCCCTCCACTTT
NA	TRBV2	NA	TRBJ2-2	CASSESGAGELFF	TGTGCCAGCAGTGAATCTGGGGCGGGGGAGCTGTTTTTT
NA	TRBV21-1	NA	TRBJ2-7	CASSALGLGEQYF	TGTGCCAGCAGCGCACTAGGTTTGGGGGAGCAGTACTTC
NA	TRBV2	NA	TRBJ1-1	CASSKETGSTEAFF	TGTGCCAGCAGTAAAGAAACAGGGTCCACTGAAGCTTTCTTT
NA	TRBV2	NA	TRBJ1-1	CASQSRPGAFF	TGTGCCAGCCAAAGCAGGCCTGGAGCTTTCTTT
NA	TRBV4-2	TRBD1	TRBJ1-3	CASSQRAVGQGNGNTIYF	TGTGCCAGCAGCCAACGTGCCGTGGGACAGGGAAATGGAAACACCATATATTTT
few	TRBV30	TRBD1	TRBJ1-5	CAWSAGQGGQPQHF	TGTGCCTGGAGTGCCGGACAGGGCGGACAGCCCCAGCATTTT
NA	TRBV6-2/TRBV6-3	TRBD2	TRBJ2-3	CASSPGGAGFGTDTQYF	TGTGCCAGCAGTCCCGGGGGAGCGGGGTTTGGCACAGATACGCAGTATTTT
NA	TRBV19	NA	TRBJ1-6	CASRMSGTGLFNSPLHF	TGTGCCAGTAGAATGAGCGGGACCGGGCTCTTTAATTCACCCCTCCACTTT
few	TRBV30	NA	TRBJ1-6	CAWRAAASPLHF	TGTGCCTGGAGGGCGGCAGCTTCACCCCTCCACTTT
NA	TRBV5-1	NA	TRBJ2-5	CASSQAWGQFAGETQYF	TGCGCCAGCAGCCAAGCTTGGGGGCAGTTCGCTGGAGAGACCCAGTACTTC
NA	TRBV19	TRBD2	TRBJ2-4	CASTGGGLAKNIQYF	TGTGCCAGTACTGGGGGGGGACTAGCCAAAAACATTCAGTACTTC
NA	TRBV9	NA	TRBJ1-3	CASSSQEGNTIYF	TGTGCCAGCAGCTCCCAAGAGGGAAACACCATATATTTT
NA	TRBV2	NA	TRBJ2-5	CASTPGSGETQYF	TGTGCCAGCACTCCAGGGTCGGGAGAGACCCAGTACTTC
NA	TRBV4-1	NA	TRBJ2-1	CASSHKREQAGNEQFF	TGCGCCAGCAGCCATAAGAGAGAGCAGGCGGGGAATGAGCAGTTCTTC
NA	TRBV3-1/TRBV3-2	TRBD2	TRBJ2-3	CASSQGTSGGYTQYF	TGTGCCAGCAGCCAAGGGACTAGCGGGGGTTATACGCAGTATTTT
once	TRBV23-1	NA	TRBJ1-1	CASSQGRPDKNTEAFF	TGCGCCAGCAGTCAAGGTCGTCCCGACAAGAACACTGAAGCTTTCTTT
once	TRBV2	NA	TRBJ2-2	CASKKTDTGELFF	TGTGCCAGCAAAAAGACAGACACCGGGGAGCTGTTTTTT
NA	TRBV6-1	TRBD1	TRBJ1-6	CASSERGTGVTSSPLHF	TGTGCCAGCAGTGAACGGGGGACAGGGGTGACTAGTTCACCCCTCCACTTT
NA	TRBV10-3	NA	TRBJ1-1	CATSLNTEAFF	TGTGCCACCAGTCTAAACACTGAAGCTTTCTTT